The clone carrying this T cell receptor beta chain was recorded only once. The antigen is unknown. One junction end does not reproduce the germline sequence, and a read error may be involved. This sample stems from a study of T cells after yellow fever vaccination. Study context: Preparing low-cell-number fractions relied on SMART-Seq v4 Ultra Low Input. Overall study findings and caveats: Clonotype sharing between CD4 and CD8 compartments was small.

The germline CDR1 and CDR2 sequences are DFQATT and SNEGSKA (reference sequence). CDR3 length equals 16 residues. MiXCR was run by TCRdb on the 5' RACE reads, yielding one entry per CDR3 protein. The table includes 620,000 or so distinct CDR3 sequences, roughly 12% detected once. Source: PBMCs, taken on the day of the yellow fever booster vaccination. The V gene is TRBV20-1, the J gene TRBJ2-7; no reliable D call. This sequence was found in a man aged 25 to 40 who received the YFV17D yellow fever vaccine. CDR3 in amino acids: CCARDRDGPTSYEQYF. DNA for the CDR3: TGCTGTGCTAGAGATCGAGACGGGCCCACCTCCTACGAGCAGTACTTC.